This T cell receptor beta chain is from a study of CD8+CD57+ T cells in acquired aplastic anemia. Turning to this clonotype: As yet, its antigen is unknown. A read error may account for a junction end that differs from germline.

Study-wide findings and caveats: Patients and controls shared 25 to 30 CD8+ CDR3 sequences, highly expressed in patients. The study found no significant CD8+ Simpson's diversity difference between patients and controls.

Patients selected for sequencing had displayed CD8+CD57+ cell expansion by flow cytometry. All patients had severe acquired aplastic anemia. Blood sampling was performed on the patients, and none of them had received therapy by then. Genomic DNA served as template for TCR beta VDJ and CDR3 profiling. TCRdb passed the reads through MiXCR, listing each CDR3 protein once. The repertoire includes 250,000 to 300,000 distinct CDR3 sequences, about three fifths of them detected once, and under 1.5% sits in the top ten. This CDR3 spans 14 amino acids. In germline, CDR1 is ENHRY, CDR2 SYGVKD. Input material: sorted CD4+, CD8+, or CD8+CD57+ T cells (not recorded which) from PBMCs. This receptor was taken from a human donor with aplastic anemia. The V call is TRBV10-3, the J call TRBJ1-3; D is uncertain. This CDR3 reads CPISKRPSGNTIYF. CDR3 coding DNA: TGTCCCATCAGTAAACGGCCCTCTGGAAACACCATATATTTT.